The rows below give T cell receptor beta chains drawn from one sample of a study of blood T cell repertoires in COVID-19. The assay was immunoSEQ multiplex PCR, and TCRdb's table has in-frame clones only and misses some. In the table there are about 310,000 clones, roughly 87% of which are singletons. Sequencing input: peripheral blood. The receptors originated from a man aged 18 to 29 with active or convalescent COVID-19. The CDR3 runs from the conserved cysteine through the conserved F or W. The D gene is left open where the match is weak. Expanded clones are given a class, and other clones once, few, many or no size at all.

TRBJ1-4 | TRBV5-1 | . | . | CASSPGGTPDEKLFF | TGCGCCAGCAGCCCCGGGGGGACACCGGATGAAAAACTGTTTTTT
TRBJ2-7 | TRBV19 | . | . | CASSGHGGGEPYEQYF | TGTGCCAGTAGTGGGCACGGCGGAGGCGAGCCCTACGAGCAGTACTTC
TRBJ2-3 | TRBV5-1 | TRBD2 | . | CASSPWGLAGEDTQYF | TGCGCCAGCAGCCCATGGGGACTAGCGGGTGAGGATACGCAGTATTTT
TRBJ2-1 | TRBV20-1 | . | . | CSAKTGNEQFF | TGCAGTGCTAAGACAGGCAATGAGCAGTTCTTC
TRBJ1-1 | TRBV29-1 | . | few | CSVEQNTEAFF | TGCAGCGTTGAACAGAACACTGAAGCTTTCTTT
TRBJ1-3 | TRBV11-3 | . | . | CASRQNGHLLGNTIYF | TGTGCCAGCAGACAGAACGGACATCTTTTGGGAAACACCATATATTTT
TRBJ2-7 | TRBV7-9 | . | . | CASSLENRDYEQYF | TGTGCCAGCAGCTTAGAAAACAGGGACTACGAGCAGTACTTC
TRBJ2-7 | TRBV27 | . | . | CASSLVTGVFYEQYF | TGTGCCAGCAGTTTAGTTACGGGAGTATTCTACGAGCAGTACTTC
TRBJ2-5 | TRBV5-1 | . | . | CASRSTGETQYF | TGCGCCAGCAGGTCCACGGGGGAGACCCAGTACTTC
TRBJ1-1 | TRBV6-5 | . | . | CASSLSGFSTEAFF | TGTGCCAGCAGTCTTTCAGGGTTTAGCACTGAAGCTTTCTTT
TRBJ2-3 | TRBV5-1 | TRBD1 | once | CASSLDWTGVGDTQYF | TGCGCCAGCAGCTTAGACTGGACAGGGGTGGGGGATACGCAGTATTTT